Below, 25 T cell receptor beta chains from the same sample are listed, as sequenced in a study of T-cell memory formation after mild COVID-19. TCRdb reanalysed the 5' RACE reads using MiXCR and keeps one entry per CDR3 protein. Of 470,000 or so distinct CDR3 sequences detected, about a sixth appear once; the ten largest clones hold 20% to 25%. Sequenced material: PBMCs or a T cell subset sorted from them (not recorded which). The origin of the receptors is a man aged 18 to 30 who had mild COVID-19 (a few samples of this study predate the infection). Cell type and time point are not known.

The V call is TRBV5-1, the J call TRBJ1-3; 7 bases align to TRBD1. V trimming: 3 bases; J trimming: 0 bases; junction bases outside the gene matches: 6. Germline assignment: CDR1 SGHRS and CDR2 YFSETQ. The CDR3 runs 16 residues. The chain's CDR3 is CASSSQGGYSGNTIYF. CDR3 in DNA: TGCGCCAGCAGCTCGCAGGGGGGTTACTCTGGAAACACCATATATTTT.

J is TRBJ1-1 and V is TRBV12-3 or TRBV12-4, with TRBD1 matching 9 bases. V was pared by 6 bases and J by 0 bases, with 5 bases of the junction left unmatched. CDR3 size: 15 residues. The CDR3 region is CASSYRGRMNTEAFF. DNA of the CDR3: TGTGCCAGCAGCTACAGGGGGCGAATGAACACTGAAGCTTTCTTT.

The V gene is TRBV3-1, the J gene TRBJ1-1, with 9 bases fitting TRBD1. The junction had 11 bases not matched to a gene; V was cut back by 5 bases and J by 4 bases. The germline gives CDR1 LGHDT, CDR2 YNNKEL (reference sequence). The CDR3 sequence is 16 residues long. DNA for the CDR3: TGTGCCAGCAGCTGGGGACAGGGAAGTTCGGGCACTGAAGCTTTCTTT. Residues: CASSWGQGSSGTEAFF.

Many counts were recorded for this clonotype. The V and J genes are TRBV5-1 and TRBJ2-1, with 13 bases matching TRBD2. This CDR3 is built from 16 residues. V gave up 4 bases and J gave up 8 bases; unmatched junction bases: 9. Germline V lookup: CDR1 SGHRS, CDR2 YFSETQ. The CDR3: CASSLLTSGGSHEQFF. CDR3 nucleotides: TGCGCCAGCAGCCTACTGACTAGCGGGGGGTCCCATGAGCAGTTCTTC. Full variable domain (missing parts from reference TRBV5-1 and TRBJ2-1): KAGVTQTPRYLIKTRGQQVTLSCSPISGHRSVSWYQQTPGQGLQFLFEYFSETQRNKGNFPGRFSGRQFSNSRSEMNVSTLELGDSALYLCASSLLTSGGSHEQFFGPGTRLTVL.

This clonotype was observed a handful of times. The genes are TRBV5-6 and TRBJ1-1; no clear D. V was pared by 5 bases and J by 14 bases, with 16 bases between. Germline V gene data show CDR1 as SGHDT and CDR2 as YYEEEE. There are 11 residues in the CDR3. In nucleotides, the CDR3 is TGTGCCAGCAGAAGACGGAGCGGGTGGTTCTTT. Its translation: CASRRRSGWFF.

This chain uses TRBV12-5 with TRBJ2-7; D unresolved. This CDR3 spans 13 amino acids. CDR1 LGHNT and CDR2 FRNRAP come from the germline V gene. V shed 3 bases and J shed 5 bases, with 11 bases lying between them. The CDR3 sequence: CASGLHTTNEQYV. Written as DNA, the CDR3 is TGTGCTAGTGGTTTACACACGACCAACGAGCAGTACGTC.

This clonotype was found a few times. The genes are TRBV2 and TRBJ2-7; D may be TRBD1 (5 bases). Germline V gives CDR1 SNHLY, CDR2 FYNNEI. The CDR3 has 13 amino acids. Trimming removed 6 bases from V and 6 bases from J, with 15 bases in between. CDR3 nucleotide sequence: TGTGCCAGCAGGAGTCCGGGCAGGGCCGAGCAGTACGTC. Protein sequence: CASRSPGRAEQYV.

This clonotype turned up a few times. J is TRBJ2-1 and V is TRBV3-1; D remains unclear. V lost 0 bases to trimming and J lost 6 bases, with 9 bases between them. Germline loops: CDR1 LGHDT, CDR2 YNNKEL (reference sequence). This CDR3 has 14 residues. CDR3 amino acids: CASSQDLGPNEQFF. Here the CDR3 DNA reads TGTGCCAGCAGCCAAGATCTAGGGCCCAATGAGCAGTTCTTC.

This clonotype has a handful of counts. The rearrangement links TRBV12-3 or TRBV12-4 to TRBJ1-1; a possible D gene is TRBD1 (5 bases). V was trimmed by 7 bases and J by 6 bases, leaving 18 bases between them. This CDR3 has 14 amino acids. This CDR3 reads CASNPDSFQSEAFF. CDR3 DNA: TGTGCCAGCAACCCTGACAGTTTTCAGTCTGAAGCTTTCTTT.

The genes are TRBV9 and TRBJ2-3, with 9 bases fitting TRBD2. V lost 8 bases to trimming and J lost 2 bases; unmatched junction nucleotides: 9. The CDR3 totals 15 residues. Germline V gene data show CDR1 as SGDLS and CDR2 as YYNGEE. The CDR3 region is CASRPSGTLTDTQYF. In DNA form, the CDR3 reads TGTGCCAGTCGGCCTAGCGGGACCCTCACAGATACGCAGTATTTT.

This clonotype was counted ten times or more. V usage is TRBV5-1 and J usage is TRBJ1-5; 9 nucleotides align to TRBD1. The CDR3 sequence is 15 residues long. Germline V lookup: CDR1 SGHRS, CDR2 YFSETQ. Trimming took 0 bases from V and 4 from J; bases not matched to a gene: 2. The chain's CDR3 is CASSLAGQGNQPQHF. For the CDR3, the DNA is TGCGCCAGCAGCTTGGCCGGACAGGGGAATCAGCCCCAGCATTTT.

The chain links TRBV18 to TRBJ2-3; D unresolved. This CDR3 region has 13 residues. The ends were cut back, 3 bases at V and 4 bases at J, with 8 bases in the middle. Germline V CDR1 and CDR2: KGHSH, LQKENI. The CDR3 is CASSPTAADTQYF. CDR3 DNA: TGTGCCAGCTCACCCACGGCTGCAGATACGCAGTATTTT.

V usage is TRBV6-5 and J usage is TRBJ2-7; no reliable D call. This CDR3 is built from 10 residues. From germline, CDR1 is MNHEY and CDR2 SVGAGI. The germline V and J ends were trimmed by 8 bases and 6 bases, with 8 bases remaining between them. The CDR3: CASGPVEQYV. As DNA, the CDR3 is TGTGCCAGCGGCCCCGTCGAGCAGTACGTC.

This clonotype was counted many times. V and J are TRBV4-1 and TRBJ2-3; no reliable D call. The CDR3 is 12 amino acids. Trimming removed 3 bases from V and 5 bases from J, with 6 bases in between. The germline V gene encodes CDR1 MGHRA and CDR2 YSYEKL. CDR3 coding DNA: TGCGCCAGCAGCCAGGACGGAGATACGCAGTATTTT. This gives the protein CASSQDGDTQYF.

This chain links TRBV20-1 with TRBJ1-2; D is possibly TRBD1 (6 bases). The CDR3 has 15 amino acids. The germline gives CDR1 DFQATT, CDR2 SNEGSKA (reference sequence). Trimming took off 6 bases at V and 1 base at J, with 18 bases between the two ends. The CDR3 DNA reads TGCAGTGCGTCCGGAGACAGGAGTCTTAACTATGGCTACACCTTC. Translating gives CSASGDRSLNYGYTF.

The sample holds a few counts of this clonotype. The J gene is TRBJ1-5, the V gene TRBV2; D remains unclear. CDR3 length equals 12 residues. V was cut by 1 base and J by 9 bases, with 7 bases left in between. Germline V CDR1 and CDR2: SNHLY, FYNNEI. This CDR3 is CASSEEVSPQHF. Written as DNA, the CDR3 is TGTGCCAGCAGTGAAGAAGTGTCGCCCCAGCATTTT.

The chain joins TRBV9 to TRBJ2-2; D remains ambiguous. CDR1 and CDR2 (germline): SGDLS, YYNGEE. Trimming left V 4 bases short and J 3 bases short, with 13 bases between. The length of the CDR3 is 15 residues. The chain's CDR3 is CASSHQSPHTGELFF. The CDR3 region has the DNA TGTGCCAGCAGCCACCAGTCCCCGCACACCGGGGAGCTGTTTTTT.

This clonotype appeared a few times. The chain uses TRBV7-6 and TRBJ1-1; tentative D call: TRBD1 (6 bases). From germline, CDR1 is SGHVS and CDR2 FNYEAQ. The CDR3 spans 14 residues. V lost 5 bases to trimming and J lost 6 bases, with 16 bases between them. The CDR3 DNA reads TGTGCCAGCAGCAGGGGGTCCACGGGGGCTGAAGCTTTCTTT. Protein sequence: CASSRGSTGAEAFF.

The chain combines TRBV4-3 with TRBJ2-1; D gene unclear. CDR1 and CDR2 (germline): LGHNA, YSLEER. CDR3 length: 16 residues. Trimming pared 2 bases from V and 8 bases from J, leaving 19 bases between. The CDR3 DNA is TGCGCCAGCAGCCAAAGGGCGAGAGATTCCGGTTATGAGCAGTTCTTC. Protein sequence: CASSQRARDSGYEQFF.

This clonotype was counted only a few times. The chain is built from TRBV6-2 or TRBV6-3 and TRBJ2-5; no clear D. The CDR3 has 13 residues. With 5 bases removed from V and 4 bases from J, the gap between germline ends came to 11 bases. Per the germline V gene, CDR1 is MNHEY and CDR2 is SVGEGT. Here the CDR3 DNA reads TGTGCCAGCAGTCCCTCACACGGAGAGACCCAGTACTTC. Translated, it gives CASSPSHGETQYF.

This clonotype turned up a few times. The V and J genes are TRBV12-3 or TRBV12-4 and TRBJ2-6, with a weak D call TRBD1 (6 bases). Trimming stripped 8 bases from V and 2 bases from J, with 16 bases between. This CDR3 has 16 residues. The CDR3 reads CASGHPRGAGANVLTF. The CDR3, as DNA: TGTGCCAGCGGGCACCCCAGGGGAGCTGGGGCCAACGTCCTGACTTTC.

A few counts support this clonotype. CDR3 nucleotides: TGTGCCAGCAGCTTAGCGGGACAGTTTAACTATGGCTACACCTTC. Protein sequence: CASSLAGQFNYGYTF. The genes are TRBV7-9 and TRBJ1-2; 7 bases fit TRBD1. Germline V gene sequence: CDR1 SEHNR, CDR2 FQNEAQ (reference sequence). There are 15 residues in the CDR3. The V gene end was trimmed by 0 bases and the J gene end by 1 base; junction bases not matched to a gene: 2.

The chain uses TRBV7-2 and TRBJ2-7, with TRBD1 matching 10 bases. Germline values: CDR1 SGHTA, CDR2 FQGNSA. This CDR3 comprises 17 residues. V was pared by 3 bases and J by 5 bases, with 13 bases of the junction left unmatched. The CDR3: CASSFRLEPGQGNEQYF. The DNA for the CDR3 is TGTGCCAGCAGCTTCCGCCTAGAACCGGGACAGGGGAACGAGCAGTACTTC.

CDR3: CASSLKASGSYEQYV. The CDR3 DNA reads TGTGCCAGCAGTTTAAAGGCTAGCGGGAGCTACGAGCAGTACGTC. The chain has TRBV27 and TRBJ2-7; 10 nucleotides match TRBD2. The CDR3 extends over 15 amino acids. V lost 2 bases to trimming and J lost 3 bases; unmatched junction nucleotides: 4. CDR1 MNHEY and CDR2 SMNVEV come from the germline V gene (reference sequence).

This sequence joins TRBV7-6 and TRBJ2-3, with 7 bases matching TRBD2. CDR1 is SGHVS and CDR2 is FNYEAQ in the germline V gene. The CDR3 loop spans 14 amino acids. V gave up 2 bases and J gave up 4 bases; unmatched junction bases: 3. The CDR3 sequence: CASSLIGGADTQYF. Written as DNA, the CDR3 is TGTGCCAGCAGCTTAATTGGGGGGGCAGATACGCAGTATTTT.